This T cell receptor (beta chain) was captured by sequencing in a study of blood T cells in healthy people across ages. The individuals who served as donors were healthy Caucasians living in Russia, aged about 6 to 100. With regard to this clonotype: One end of the junction fails to match germline, which may point to a read error.

The second PCR ran about 7 to 12 cycles with a sample-barcoded 5' primer and J-beta primers. MiXCR was run by TCRdb on the 5' RACE reads, yielding one entry per CDR3 protein. The sample contains around 700,000 distinct CDR3 sequences, 25% of which appear only once. CDR1 and CDR2 (germline): LGHDT, YNNKEL (reference sequence). The CDR3 is made up of 13 amino acids. These records were also assigned to another study, of T cells of mothers and their children. Per that paper: Second-round PCR products received sample barcodes and 2-4 random nucleotides from the M1S primer.

Material: blood. This TCR derives from a boy aged 5-17 years in good health. This chain connects TRBV3-1 to TRBJ1-2; D may be TRBD1 (5 bases). CDR3 in amino acids: CASSQGERDGYTF. In nucleotides, the CDR3 is TGTGCCAGCAGTCAAGGGGAGCGGGATGGCTACACCTTC.